This T cell receptor beta chain was sequenced for a study of cytotoxic CD8 clonotypes in ibrutinib-treated CLL. Study information: Response specimens were obtained following a median treatment duration of approximately 13 months, with a range of 6 to 36.

Data came from immunoSEQ multiplex PCR; TCRdb stores just in-frame clones and leaves some out. The sample has 250,000 to 350,000 clones; roughly 76% are singletons. CDR1 is MNHNY and CDR2 is SVGAGI in the germline V gene (reference sequence). V lost 2 bases and J 7 bases, leaving 8 bases between the germline ends. The CDR3 extends over 13 amino acids. Of note for this clone: The antigen remains unidentified.

General study results and limits: There were differences in sampling times between sustained-remission and progressing patients.

Cryopreserved PBMCs yielded around 2.1 micrograms of genomic DNA for TCR beta libraries. The gene calls are TRBV6-6 and TRBJ1-4, with D hard to call. The sample here was PBMCs, taken at disease progression, from a patient treated with ibrutinib. This TCR was recovered from a human donor with chronic lymphocytic leukemia. The CDR3 region is CASSYGWGEKLFF. CDR3 bases: TGTGCCAGCAGTTACGGGTGGGGTGAAAAACTGTTTTTT.